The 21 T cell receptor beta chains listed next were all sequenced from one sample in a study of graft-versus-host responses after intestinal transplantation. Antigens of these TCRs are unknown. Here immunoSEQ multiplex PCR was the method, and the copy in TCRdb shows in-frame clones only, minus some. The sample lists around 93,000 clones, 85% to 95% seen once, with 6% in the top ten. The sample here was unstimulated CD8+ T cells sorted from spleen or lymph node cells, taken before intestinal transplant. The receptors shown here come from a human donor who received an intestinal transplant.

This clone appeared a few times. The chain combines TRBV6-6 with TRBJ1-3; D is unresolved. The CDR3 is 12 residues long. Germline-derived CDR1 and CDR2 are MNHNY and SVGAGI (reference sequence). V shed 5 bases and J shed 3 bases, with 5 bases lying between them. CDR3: CASSLIGNTIYF. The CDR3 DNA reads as TGTGCCAGCAGTCTTATTGGAAACACCATATATTTT.

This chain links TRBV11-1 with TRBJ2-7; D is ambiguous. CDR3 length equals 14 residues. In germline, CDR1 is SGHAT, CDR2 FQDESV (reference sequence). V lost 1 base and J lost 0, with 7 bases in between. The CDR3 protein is CASSLGPSSYEQYF. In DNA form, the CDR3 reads TGTGCCAGCAGCTTAGGTCCCAGCTCCTACGAGCAGTACTTC.

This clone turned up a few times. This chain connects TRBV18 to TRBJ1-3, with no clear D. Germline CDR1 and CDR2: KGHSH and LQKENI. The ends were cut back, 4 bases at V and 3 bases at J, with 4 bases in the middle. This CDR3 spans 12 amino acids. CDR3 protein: CASSQGGNTIYF. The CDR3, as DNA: TGTGCCAGCTCACAGGGTGGAAACACCATATATTTT.

DNA for the CDR3: TGCAGCGTTTTTACCCCTTACGAGCAGTACTTC. Amino acid sequence: CSVFTPYEQYF. The rearrangement uses TRBV29-1 and TRBJ2-7; D not resolved. Trimming cost V 5 bases and J 4 bases, with 9 bases left between them. The CDR3 has 11 amino acids. Germline V CDR1 and CDR2: SQVTM, ANQGSEA.

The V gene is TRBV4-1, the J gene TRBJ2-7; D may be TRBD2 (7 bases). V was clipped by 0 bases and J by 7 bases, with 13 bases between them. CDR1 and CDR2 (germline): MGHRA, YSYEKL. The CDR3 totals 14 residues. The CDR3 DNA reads TGCGCCAGCAGCCAAGACCAGGGAGGGGGGGAGCAGTACTTC. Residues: CASSQDQGGGEQYF.

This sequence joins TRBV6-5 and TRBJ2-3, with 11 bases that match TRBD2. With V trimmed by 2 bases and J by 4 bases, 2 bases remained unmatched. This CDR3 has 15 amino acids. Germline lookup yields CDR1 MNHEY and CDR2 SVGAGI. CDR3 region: CASSYGTSGSDTQYF. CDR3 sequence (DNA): TGTGCCAGCAGTTACGGGACTAGCGGATCAGATACGCAGTATTTT.

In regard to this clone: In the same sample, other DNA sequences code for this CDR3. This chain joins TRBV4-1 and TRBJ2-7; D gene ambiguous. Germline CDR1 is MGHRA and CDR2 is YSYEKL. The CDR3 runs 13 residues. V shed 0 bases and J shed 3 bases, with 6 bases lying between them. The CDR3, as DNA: TGCGCCAGCAGCCAAGACTCCGGCTACGAGCAGTACTTC. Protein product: CASSQDSGYEQYF.

The CDR3 is CASSSEPGYSYEQYF. CDR3 in DNA: TGTGCCAGCAGCTCCGAGCCGGGGTACTCCTACGAGCAGTACTTC. The chain recombines TRBV7-9 with TRBJ2-7; maybe TRBD2 (5 bases). The CDR3 is 15 residues long. Trimming removed 4 bases at V and 0 bases at J, with 13 bases between. In germline, CDR1 is SEHNR, CDR2 FQNEAQ (reference sequence).

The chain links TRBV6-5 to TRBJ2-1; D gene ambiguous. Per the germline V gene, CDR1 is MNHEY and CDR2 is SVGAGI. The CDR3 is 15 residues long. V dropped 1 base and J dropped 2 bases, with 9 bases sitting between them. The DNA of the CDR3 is TGTGCCAGCAGTTACTGGCGAGGTACCTACAATGAGCAGTTCTTC. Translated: CASSYWRGTYNEQFF.

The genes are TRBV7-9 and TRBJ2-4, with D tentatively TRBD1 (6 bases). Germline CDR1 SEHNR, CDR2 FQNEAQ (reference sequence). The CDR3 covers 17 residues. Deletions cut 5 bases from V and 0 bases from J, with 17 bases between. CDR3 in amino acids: CASSRPTGTLAKNIQYF. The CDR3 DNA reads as TGTGCCAGCAGCCGGCCAACAGGGACCCTAGCCAAAAACATTCAGTACTTC.

The chain's CDR3 is CASSNPEGQPSYEQYF. DNA for the CDR3: TGCGCCAGCAGCAACCCTGAGGGTCAGCCGTCCTACGAGCAGTACTTC. The rearrangement uses TRBV5-1 and TRBJ2-7, with a tentative D call TRBD2 (5 bases). Germline CDR1 SGHRS, CDR2 YFSETQ. The germline V and J ends were trimmed by 4 bases and 1 base, with 18 bases remaining between them. The CDR3 consists of 16 residues.

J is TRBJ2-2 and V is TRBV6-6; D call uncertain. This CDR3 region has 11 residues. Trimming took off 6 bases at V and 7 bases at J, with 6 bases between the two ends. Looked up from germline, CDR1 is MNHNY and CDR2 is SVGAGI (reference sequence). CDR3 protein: CASSPGGELFF. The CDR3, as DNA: TGTGCCAGCAGCCCTGGCGGGGAGCTGTTTTTT.

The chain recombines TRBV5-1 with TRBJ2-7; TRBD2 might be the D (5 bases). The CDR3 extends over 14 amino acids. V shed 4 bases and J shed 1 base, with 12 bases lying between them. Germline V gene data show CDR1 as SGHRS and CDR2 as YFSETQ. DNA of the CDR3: TGCGCCAGCAGCAAGGAGGAGATTTCCTACGAGCAGTACTTC. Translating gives CASSKEEISYEQYF.

The CDR3 DNA sequence: TGTGCCAGCAGTCTAGGGGCTGAGCAGTTCTTC. Translated, it gives CASSLGAEQFF. The gene calls are TRBV6-5 and TRBJ2-1, with a weak D call TRBD1 (5 bases). Trimming shortened V by 5 bases and J by 9 bases, and 8 bases separated the two germline ends. Germline values: CDR1 MNHEY, CDR2 SVGAGI. The CDR3 has 11 amino acids.

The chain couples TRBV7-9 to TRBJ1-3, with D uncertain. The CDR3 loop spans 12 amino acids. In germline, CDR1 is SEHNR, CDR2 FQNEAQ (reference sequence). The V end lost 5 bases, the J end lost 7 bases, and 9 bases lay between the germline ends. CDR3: CASSPTYNTIYF. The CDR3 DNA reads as TGTGCCAGCAGCCCGACGTATAACACCATATATTTT. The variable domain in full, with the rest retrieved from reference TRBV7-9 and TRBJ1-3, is DTGVSQNPRHKITKRGQNVTFRCDPISEHNRLYWYRQTLGQGPEFLTYFQNEAQLEKSRLLSDRFSAERPKGSFSTLEIQRTEQGDSAMYLCASSPTYNTIYFGEGSWLTVV.

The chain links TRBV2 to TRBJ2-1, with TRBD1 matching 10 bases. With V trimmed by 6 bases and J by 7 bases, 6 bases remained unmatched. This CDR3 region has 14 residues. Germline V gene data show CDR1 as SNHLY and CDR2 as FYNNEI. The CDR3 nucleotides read TGTGCCAGCAGGGGTAGGACAGGGGGGAATGAGCAGTTCTTC. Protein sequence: CASRGRTGGNEQFF.

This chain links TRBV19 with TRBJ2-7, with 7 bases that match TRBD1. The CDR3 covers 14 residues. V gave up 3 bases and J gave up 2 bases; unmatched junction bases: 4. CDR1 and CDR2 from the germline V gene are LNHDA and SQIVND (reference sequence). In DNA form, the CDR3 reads TGTGCCAGTAGTATCGTGACAGGGACCTACGAGCAGTACTTC. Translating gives CASSIVTGTYEQYF.

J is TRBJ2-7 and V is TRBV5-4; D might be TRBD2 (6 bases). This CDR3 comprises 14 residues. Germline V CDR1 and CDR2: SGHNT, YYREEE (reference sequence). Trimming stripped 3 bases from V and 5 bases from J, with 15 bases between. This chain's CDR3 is CASSWQGGSDEQYF. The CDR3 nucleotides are TGTGCCAGCAGCTGGCAGGGAGGATCGGACGAGCAGTACTTC.

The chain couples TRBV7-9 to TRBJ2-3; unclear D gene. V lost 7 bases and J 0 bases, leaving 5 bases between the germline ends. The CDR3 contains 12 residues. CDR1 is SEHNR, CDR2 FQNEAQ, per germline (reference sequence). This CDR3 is CASTPSTDTQYF. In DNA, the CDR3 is TGTGCCAGCACCCCTAGCACAGATACGCAGTATTTT.

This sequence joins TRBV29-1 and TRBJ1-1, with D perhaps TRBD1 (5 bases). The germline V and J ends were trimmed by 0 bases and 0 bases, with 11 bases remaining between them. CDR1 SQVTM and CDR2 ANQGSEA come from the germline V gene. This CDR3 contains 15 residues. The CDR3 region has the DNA TGCAGCGTTGAAGATGTGGGGGATATGAACACTGAAGCTTTCTTT. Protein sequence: CSVEDVGDMNTEAFF.

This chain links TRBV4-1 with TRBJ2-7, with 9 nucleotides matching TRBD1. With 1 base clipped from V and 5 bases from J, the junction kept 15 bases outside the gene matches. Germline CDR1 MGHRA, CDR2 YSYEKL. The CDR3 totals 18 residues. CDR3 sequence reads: CASSQAIRSGQGFHEQYF. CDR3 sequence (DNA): TGCGCCAGCAGCCAAGCGATTAGGTCGGGACAGGGTTTCCACGAGCAGTACTTC.